This T cell receptor (beta chain) originates from a study of regulatory T cells in long-lasting Graves disease. Overall study findings and caveats: Rather than thyroid tissue, only peripheral blood underwent study.

Notes on this clonotype: Its antigen is undetermined.

Building the TCR beta libraries relied on iRepertoire HTBI primers, and CDR3 regions underwent Arm-PCR. TCRdb re-called the multiplex PCR reads with MiXCR, one entry per CDR3 protein. The sample yields 250,000 or so distinct CDR3 sequences, 15% to 20% seen once. The time point was: newly diagnosed GD, antithyroid drugs for less than 3 months. The authors made the TCR library using RNA they extracted from PBMCs. V gave up 6 bases and J gave up 6 bases; unmatched junction bases: 5. Germline CDR1 SNHLY, CDR2 FYNNEI. This CDR3 comprises 14 residues. These data were likewise used in another study, on T cells in Graves' hyperthyroidism and ophthalmopathy.

This material consisted of peripheral blood mononuclear cells (PBMCs), taken at new diagnosis, from a patient treated with antithyroid drugs. This clonotype was sampled from a woman in her thirties with Graves disease. V usage is TRBV2 and J usage is TRBJ1-4, with TRBD1 matching 9 bases. The CDR3: CASRDRTGDEKLFF. The CDR3, as DNA: TGTGCCAGCAGAGATAGGACAGGGGATGAAAAACTGTTTTTT.